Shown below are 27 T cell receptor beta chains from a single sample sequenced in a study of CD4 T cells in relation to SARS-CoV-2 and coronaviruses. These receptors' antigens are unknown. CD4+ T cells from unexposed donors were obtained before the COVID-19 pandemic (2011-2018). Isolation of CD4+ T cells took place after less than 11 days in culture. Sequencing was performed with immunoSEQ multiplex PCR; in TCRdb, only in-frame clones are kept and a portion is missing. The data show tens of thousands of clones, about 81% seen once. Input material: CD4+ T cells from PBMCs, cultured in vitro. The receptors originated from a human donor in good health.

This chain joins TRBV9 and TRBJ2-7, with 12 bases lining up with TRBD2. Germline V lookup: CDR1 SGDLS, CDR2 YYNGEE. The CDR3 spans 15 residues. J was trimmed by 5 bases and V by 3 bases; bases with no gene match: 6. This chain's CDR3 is CASSDRTSGTNEQYF. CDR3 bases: TGTGCCAGCAGCGACCGGACTAGCGGGACCAACGAGCAGTACTTC.

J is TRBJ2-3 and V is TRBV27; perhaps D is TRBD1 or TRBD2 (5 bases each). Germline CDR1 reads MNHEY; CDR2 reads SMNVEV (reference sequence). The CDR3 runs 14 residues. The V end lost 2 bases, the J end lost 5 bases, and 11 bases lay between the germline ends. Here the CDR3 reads CASSLLGVGDTQYF. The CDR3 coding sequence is TGTGCCAGCAGTTTACTGGGGGTCGGAGATACGCAGTATTTT.

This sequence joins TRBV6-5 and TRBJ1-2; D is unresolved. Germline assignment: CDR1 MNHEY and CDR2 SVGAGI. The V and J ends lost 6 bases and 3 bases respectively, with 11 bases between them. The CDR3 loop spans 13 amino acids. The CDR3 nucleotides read TGTGCCAGCAGGATCAGCCTTGACTATGGCTACACCTTC. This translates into CASRISLDYGYTF.

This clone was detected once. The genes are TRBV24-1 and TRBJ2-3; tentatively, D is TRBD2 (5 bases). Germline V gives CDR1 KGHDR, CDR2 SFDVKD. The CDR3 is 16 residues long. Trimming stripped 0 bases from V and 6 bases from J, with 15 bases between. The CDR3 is CATSDLWRGQSDTQYF. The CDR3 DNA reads TGTGCCACCAGTGATTTGTGGCGAGGGCAGTCGGATACGCAGTATTTT.

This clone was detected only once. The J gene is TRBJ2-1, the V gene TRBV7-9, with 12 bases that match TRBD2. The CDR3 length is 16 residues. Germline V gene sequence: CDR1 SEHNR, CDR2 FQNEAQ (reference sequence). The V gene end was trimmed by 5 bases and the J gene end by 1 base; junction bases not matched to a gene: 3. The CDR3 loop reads CASSGLAGTSYNEQFF. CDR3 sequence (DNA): TGTGCCAGCAGCGGACTAGCGGGAACTTCCTACAATGAGCAGTTCTTC.

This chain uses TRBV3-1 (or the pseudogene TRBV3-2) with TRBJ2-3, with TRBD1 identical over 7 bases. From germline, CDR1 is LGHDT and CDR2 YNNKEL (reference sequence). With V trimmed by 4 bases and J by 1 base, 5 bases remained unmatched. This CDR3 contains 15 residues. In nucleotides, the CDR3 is TGTGCCAGCAGCCTCCGAGGACAGGGCACAGATACGCAGTATTTT. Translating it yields CASSLRGQGTDTQYF.

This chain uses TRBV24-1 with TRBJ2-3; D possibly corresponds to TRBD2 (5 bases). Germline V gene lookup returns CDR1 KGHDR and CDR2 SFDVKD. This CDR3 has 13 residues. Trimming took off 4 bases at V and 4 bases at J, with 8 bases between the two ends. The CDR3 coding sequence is TGTGCCACCAGTGACGTCGGGGCAGATACGCAGTATTTT. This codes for CATSDVGADTQYF.

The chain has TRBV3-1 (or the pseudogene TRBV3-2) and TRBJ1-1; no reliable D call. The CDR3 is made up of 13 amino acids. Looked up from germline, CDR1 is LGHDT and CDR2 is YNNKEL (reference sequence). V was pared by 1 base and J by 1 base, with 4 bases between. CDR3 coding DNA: TGTGCCAGCAGCCAAGGACAGAACACTGAAGCTTTCTTT. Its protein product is CASSQGQNTEAFF.

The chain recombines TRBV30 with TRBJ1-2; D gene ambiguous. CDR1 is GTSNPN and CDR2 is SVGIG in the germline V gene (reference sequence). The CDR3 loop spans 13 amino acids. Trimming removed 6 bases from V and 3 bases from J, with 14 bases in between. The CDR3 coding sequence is TGTGCCTGTGATTCGGAGATATACTATGGCTACACCTTC. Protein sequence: CACDSEIYYGYTF.

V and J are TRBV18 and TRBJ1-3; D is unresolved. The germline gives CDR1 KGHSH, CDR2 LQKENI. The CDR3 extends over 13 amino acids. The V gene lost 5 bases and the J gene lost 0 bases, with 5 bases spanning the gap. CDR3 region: CASSSNSGNTIYF. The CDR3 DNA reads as TGTGCCAGCTCATCAAACTCTGGAAACACCATATATTTT.

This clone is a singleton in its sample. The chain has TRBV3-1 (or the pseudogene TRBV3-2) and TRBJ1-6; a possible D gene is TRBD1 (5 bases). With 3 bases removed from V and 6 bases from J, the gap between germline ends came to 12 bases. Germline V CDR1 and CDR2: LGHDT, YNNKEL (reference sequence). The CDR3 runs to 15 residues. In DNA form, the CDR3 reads TGTGCCAGCAGCCATGGAGGGGTAACTAATTCACCCCTCCACTTT. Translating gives CASSHGGVTNSPLHF.

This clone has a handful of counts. CDR3 nucleotide sequence: TGTGCCAGTAGTCTTACAGGGCCCTATGGCTACACCTTC. This gives the protein CASSLTGPYGYTF. V gene TRBV19 combines with J gene TRBJ1-2, with D possibly TRBD1 on 6 matching bases. Trimming left V 5 bases short and J 4 bases short, with 11 bases between. Germline values: CDR1 LNHDA, CDR2 SQIVND (reference sequence). The CDR3 contains 13 residues.

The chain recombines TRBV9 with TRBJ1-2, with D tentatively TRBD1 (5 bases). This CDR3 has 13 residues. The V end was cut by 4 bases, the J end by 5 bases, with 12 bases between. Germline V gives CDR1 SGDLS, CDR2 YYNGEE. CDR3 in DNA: TGTGCCAGCAGCCCCTCAGAGGGGTATGGCTACACCTTC. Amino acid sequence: CASSPSEGYGYTF.

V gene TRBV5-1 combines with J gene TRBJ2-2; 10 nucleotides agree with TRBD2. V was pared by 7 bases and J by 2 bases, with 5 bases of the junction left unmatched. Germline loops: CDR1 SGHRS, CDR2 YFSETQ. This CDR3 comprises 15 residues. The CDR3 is CASEREGLNTGELFF. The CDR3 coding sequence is TGCGCCAGCGAGCGGGAGGGCCTTAACACCGGGGAGCTGTTTTTT. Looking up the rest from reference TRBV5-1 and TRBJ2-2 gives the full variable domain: KAGVTQTPRYLIKTRGQQVTLSCSPISGHRSVSWYQQTPGQGLQFLFEYFSETQRNKGNFPGRFSGRQFSNSRSEMNVSTLELGDSALYLCASEREGLNTGELFFGEGSRLTVL.

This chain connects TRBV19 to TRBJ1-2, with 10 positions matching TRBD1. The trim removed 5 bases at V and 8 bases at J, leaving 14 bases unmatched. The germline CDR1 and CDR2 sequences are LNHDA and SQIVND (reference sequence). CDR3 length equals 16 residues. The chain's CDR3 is CASSSPWRDRGYGYTF. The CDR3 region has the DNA TGTGCCAGTAGTTCACCTTGGAGGGACAGGGGATACGGCTACACCTTC.

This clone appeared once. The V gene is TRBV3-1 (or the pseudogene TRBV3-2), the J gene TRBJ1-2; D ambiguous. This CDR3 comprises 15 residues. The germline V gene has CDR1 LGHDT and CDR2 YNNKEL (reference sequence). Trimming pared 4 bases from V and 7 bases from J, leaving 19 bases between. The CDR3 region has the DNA TGTGCCAGCAGCCCATCGAGTGGGAGCGGGAGTGGCTACACCTTC. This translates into CASSPSSGSGSGYTF.

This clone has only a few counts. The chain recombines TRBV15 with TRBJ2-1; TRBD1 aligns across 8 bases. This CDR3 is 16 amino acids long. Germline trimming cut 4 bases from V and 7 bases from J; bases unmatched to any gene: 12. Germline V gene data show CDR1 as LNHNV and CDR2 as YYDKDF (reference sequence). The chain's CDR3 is CATSKDLTGARNEQFF. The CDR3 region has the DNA TGTGCCACCAGCAAAGACCTGACAGGGGCTCGGAATGAGCAGTTCTTC. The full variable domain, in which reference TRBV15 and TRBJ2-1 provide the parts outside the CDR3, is DAMVIQNPRYQVTQFGKPVTLSCSQTLNHNVMYWYQQKSSQAPKLLFHYYDKDFNNEADTPDNFQSRRPNTSFCFLDIRSPGLGDTAMYLCATSKDLTGARNEQFFGPGTRLTVL.

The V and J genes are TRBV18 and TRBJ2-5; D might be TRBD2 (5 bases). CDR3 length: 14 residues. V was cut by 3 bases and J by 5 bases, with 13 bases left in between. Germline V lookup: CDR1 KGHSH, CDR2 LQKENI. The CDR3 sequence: CASSPGYGEETQYF. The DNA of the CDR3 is TGTGCCAGCTCACCCGGTTACGGGGAGGAGACCCAGTACTTC.

In DNA form, the CDR3 reads TGTGCCTGGAGTGTATTTGGTCAGGGCGACGAGCAGTACTTC. Translated, it gives CAWSVFGQGDEQYF. This sequence joins TRBV30 and TRBJ2-7, with D perhaps TRBD1 (5 bases). Germline V CDR1 and CDR2: GTSNPN, SVGIG (reference sequence). CDR3 size: 14 residues. Trimming took off 0 bases at V and 5 bases at J, with 14 bases between the two ends.

The CDR3 spells CASSEIGISYEQYF. The CDR3 region has the DNA TGCGCCAGCAGTGAAATCGGGATCTCCTACGAGCAGTACTTC. The gene calls are TRBV10-2 and TRBJ2-7, with D perhaps TRBD2 (5 bases). With 3 bases removed from V and 0 bases from J, the gap between germline ends came to 9 bases. Germline V gene sequence: CDR1 WSHSY, CDR2 SAAADI. The CDR3 consists of 14 residues.

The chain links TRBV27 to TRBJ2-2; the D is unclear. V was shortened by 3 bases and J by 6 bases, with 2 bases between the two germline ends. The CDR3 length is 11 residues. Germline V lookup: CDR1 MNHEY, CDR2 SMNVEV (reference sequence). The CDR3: CASSLSGELFF. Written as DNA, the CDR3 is TGTGCCAGCAGTTTGTCCGGGGAGCTGTTTTTT.

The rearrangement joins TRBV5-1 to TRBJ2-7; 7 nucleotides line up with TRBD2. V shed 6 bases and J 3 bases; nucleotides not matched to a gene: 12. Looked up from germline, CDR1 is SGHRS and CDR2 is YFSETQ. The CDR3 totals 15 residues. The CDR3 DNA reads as TGCGCCAGCATGGCGATTGGCGGGAGCGGCTACGAGCAGTACTTC. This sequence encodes CASMAIGGSGYEQYF.

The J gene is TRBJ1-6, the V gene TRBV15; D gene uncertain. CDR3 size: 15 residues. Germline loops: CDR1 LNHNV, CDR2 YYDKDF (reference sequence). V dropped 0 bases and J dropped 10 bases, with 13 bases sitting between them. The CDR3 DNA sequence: TGTGCCACCAGCAGAGAGGGGTCTAAAGGGTCACCCCTCCACTTT. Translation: CATSREGSKGSPLHF.

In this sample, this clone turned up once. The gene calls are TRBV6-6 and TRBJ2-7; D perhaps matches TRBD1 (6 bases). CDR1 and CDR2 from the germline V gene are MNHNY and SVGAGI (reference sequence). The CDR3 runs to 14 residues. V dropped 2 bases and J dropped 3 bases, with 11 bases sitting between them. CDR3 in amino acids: CASSYKDRDYEQYF. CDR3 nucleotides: TGTGCCAGCAGTTACAAGGACAGAGACTACGAGCAGTACTTC.

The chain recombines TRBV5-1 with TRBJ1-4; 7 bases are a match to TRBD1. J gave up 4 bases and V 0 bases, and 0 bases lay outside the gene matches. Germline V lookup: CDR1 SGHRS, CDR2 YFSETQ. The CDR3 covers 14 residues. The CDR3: CASSLGQGNEKLFF. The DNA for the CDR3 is TGCGCCAGCAGCTTGGGACAGGGTAATGAAAAACTGTTTTTT.

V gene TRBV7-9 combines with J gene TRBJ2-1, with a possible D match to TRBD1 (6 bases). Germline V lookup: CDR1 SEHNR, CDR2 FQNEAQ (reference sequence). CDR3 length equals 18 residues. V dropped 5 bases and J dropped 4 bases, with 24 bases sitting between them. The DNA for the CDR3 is TGTGCCAGCAGCCTTGCACTCCTCAGGGGAGAGAGTTACAATGAGCAGTTCTTC. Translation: CASSLALLRGESYNEQFF.

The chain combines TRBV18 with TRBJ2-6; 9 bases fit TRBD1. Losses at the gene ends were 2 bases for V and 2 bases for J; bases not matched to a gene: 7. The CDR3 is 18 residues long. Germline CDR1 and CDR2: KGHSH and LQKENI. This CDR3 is CASSPTWGQGAGANVLTF. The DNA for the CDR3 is TGTGCCAGCTCACCAACTTGGGGACAGGGTGCTGGGGCCAACGTCCTGACTTTC.